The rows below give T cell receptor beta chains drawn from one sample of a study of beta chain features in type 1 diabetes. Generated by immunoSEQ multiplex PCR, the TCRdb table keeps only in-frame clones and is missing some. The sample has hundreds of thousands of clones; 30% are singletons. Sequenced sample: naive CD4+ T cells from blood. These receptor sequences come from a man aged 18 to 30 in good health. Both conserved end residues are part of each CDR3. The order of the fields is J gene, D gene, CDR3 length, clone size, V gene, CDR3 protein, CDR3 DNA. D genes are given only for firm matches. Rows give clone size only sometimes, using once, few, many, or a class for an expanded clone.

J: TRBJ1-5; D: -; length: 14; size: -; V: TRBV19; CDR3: CASSIGGRDQPQHF; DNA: TGTGCCAGTAGTATAGGAGGTAGGGACCAGCCCCAGCATTTT
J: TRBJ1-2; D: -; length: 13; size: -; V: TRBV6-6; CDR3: CASSPMGGYGYTF; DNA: TGTGCCAGCAGCCCAATGGGGGGCTATGGCTACACCTTC
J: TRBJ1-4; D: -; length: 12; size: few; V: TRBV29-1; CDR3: CSVDPGSEKLFF; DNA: TGCAGCGTTGATCCGGGGAGCGAAAAACTGTTTTTT
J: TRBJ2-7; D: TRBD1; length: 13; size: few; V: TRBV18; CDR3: CASSPDRVGEQYF; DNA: TGTGCCAGCTCCCCCGACAGGGTAGGCGAGCAGTACTTC
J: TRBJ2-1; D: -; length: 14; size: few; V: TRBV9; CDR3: CASSVGTTLDEQFF; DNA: TGTGCCAGCAGCGTAGGGACTACTTTGGATGAGCAGTTCTTC
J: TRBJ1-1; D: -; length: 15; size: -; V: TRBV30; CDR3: CAWTRGRGLNTEAFF; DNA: TGTGCCTGGACACGAGGTCGAGGCTTGAACACTGAAGCTTTCTTT
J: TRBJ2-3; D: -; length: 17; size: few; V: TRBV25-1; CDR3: CASSKTGARSVADTQYF; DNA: TGTGCCAGCAGTAAAACGGGGGCCAGGTCAGTGGCAGATACGCAGTATTTT
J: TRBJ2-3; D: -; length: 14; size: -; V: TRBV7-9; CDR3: CASSYRQGTDTQYF; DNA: TGTGCCAGCAGCTACAGACAGGGCACAGATACGCAGTATTTT
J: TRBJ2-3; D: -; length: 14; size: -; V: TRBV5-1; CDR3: CASSLEEKWDTQYF; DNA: TGCGCCAGCAGCTTGGAGGAGAAATGGGATACGCAGTATTTT
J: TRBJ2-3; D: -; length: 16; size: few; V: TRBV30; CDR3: CAWNRQSPLGTDTQYF; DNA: TGTGCCTGGAACCGACAGTCCCCTTTAGGGACAGATACGCAGTATTTT
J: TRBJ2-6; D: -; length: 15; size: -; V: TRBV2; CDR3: CASSEASPGANVLTF; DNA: TGTGCCAGCAGTGAAGCTTCACCTGGGGCCAACGTCCTGACTTTC
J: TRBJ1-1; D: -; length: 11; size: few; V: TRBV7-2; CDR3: CASTRQNEAFF; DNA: TGTGCCAGCACCCGACAGAATGAAGCTTTCTTT
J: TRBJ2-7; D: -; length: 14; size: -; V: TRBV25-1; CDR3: CASSLRTASYEQYF; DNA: TGTGCCAGCAGTCTACGGACGGCCTCCTACGAGCAGTACTTC
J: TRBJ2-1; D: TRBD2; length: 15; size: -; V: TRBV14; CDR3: CASSHSGRVYNEQFF; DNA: TGTGCCAGCAGCCATAGCGGGAGGGTCTACAATGAGCAGTTCTTC
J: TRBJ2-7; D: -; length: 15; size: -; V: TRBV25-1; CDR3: CASSETSQPSYEQYF; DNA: TGTGCCAGCAGTGAAACTTCCCAGCCATCCTACGAGCAGTACTTC
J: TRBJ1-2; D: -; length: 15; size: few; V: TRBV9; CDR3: CASSAIGGGSLGYTF; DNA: TGTGCCAGCAGCGCCATAGGTGGAGGGTCCCTTGGCTACACCTTC
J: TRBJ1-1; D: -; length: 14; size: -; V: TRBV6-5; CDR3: CASSYFQGRVEAFF; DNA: TGTGCCAGCAGTTACTTTCAAGGAAGGGTTGAAGCTTTCTTT
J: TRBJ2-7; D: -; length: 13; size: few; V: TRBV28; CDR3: CASSSLREDEEYF; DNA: TGTGCCAGCAGTTCCCTGAGGGAGGATGAAGAGTACTTC
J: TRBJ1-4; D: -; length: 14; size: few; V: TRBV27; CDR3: CASSQVRGGAELFF; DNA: TGTGCCAGCAGCCAGGTCAGGGGAGGCGCCGAACTGTTTTTT
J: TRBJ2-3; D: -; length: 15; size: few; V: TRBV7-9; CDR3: CASSFKRIDTDTQYF; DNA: TGTGCCAGCAGCTTCAAGCGGATTGACACAGATACGCAGTATTTT
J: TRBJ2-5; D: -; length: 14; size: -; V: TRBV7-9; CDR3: CASSFRGRQETQYF; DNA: TGTGCCAGCAGCTTTCGAGGGAGGCAAGAGACCCAGTACTTC
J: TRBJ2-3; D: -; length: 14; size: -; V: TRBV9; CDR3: CASSFRDFTDTQYF; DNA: TGTGCCAGCAGCTTCCGGGACTTCACAGATACGCAGTATTTT
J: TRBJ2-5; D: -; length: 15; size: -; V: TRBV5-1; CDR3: CASNPDGPWGETQYF; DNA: TGCGCCAGCAACCCGGACGGACCGTGGGGGGAGACCCAGTACTTC
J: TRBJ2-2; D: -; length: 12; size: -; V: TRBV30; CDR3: CAWSNSPGELFF; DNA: TGTGCCTGGAGTAATAGCCCCGGGGAGCTGTTTTTT
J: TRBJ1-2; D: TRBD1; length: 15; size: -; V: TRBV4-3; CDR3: CASSLQAGQGHGYTF; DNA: TGCGCCAGCAGCCTCCAAGCAGGACAGGGCCATGGCTACACCTTC
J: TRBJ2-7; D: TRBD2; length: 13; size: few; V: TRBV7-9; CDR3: CASSLAGTSEQYF; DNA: TGTGCCAGCAGCTTGGCCGGGACTAGCGAGCAGTACTTC
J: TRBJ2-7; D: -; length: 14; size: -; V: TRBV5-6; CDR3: CASSDKQGTREQYF; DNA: TGTGCCAGCAGCGACAAACAGGGTACTCGGGAGCAGTACTTC
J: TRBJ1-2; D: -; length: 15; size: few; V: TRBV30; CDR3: CAWSVRRKTGYGYTF; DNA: TGTGCCTGGAGTGTTCGTCGCAAAACAGGGTATGGCTACACCTTC
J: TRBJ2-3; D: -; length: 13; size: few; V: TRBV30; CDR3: CAYAGGIGNTQYF; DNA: TGTGCCTACGCAGGGGGGATTGGAAATACGCAGTATTTT
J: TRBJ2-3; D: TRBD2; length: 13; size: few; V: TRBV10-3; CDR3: CATAEREADTQYF; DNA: TGTGCCACCGCGGAGCGGGAGGCAGATACGCAGTATTTT
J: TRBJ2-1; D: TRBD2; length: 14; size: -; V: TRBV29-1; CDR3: CSGGGGLEYNEQFF; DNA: TGCAGCGGCGGGGGTGGGTTAGAGTACAATGAGCAGTTCTTC
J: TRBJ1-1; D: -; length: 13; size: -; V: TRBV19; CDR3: CATRLERNTEAFF; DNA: TGTGCCACCCGGCTGGAGCGGAACACTGAAGCTTTCTTT